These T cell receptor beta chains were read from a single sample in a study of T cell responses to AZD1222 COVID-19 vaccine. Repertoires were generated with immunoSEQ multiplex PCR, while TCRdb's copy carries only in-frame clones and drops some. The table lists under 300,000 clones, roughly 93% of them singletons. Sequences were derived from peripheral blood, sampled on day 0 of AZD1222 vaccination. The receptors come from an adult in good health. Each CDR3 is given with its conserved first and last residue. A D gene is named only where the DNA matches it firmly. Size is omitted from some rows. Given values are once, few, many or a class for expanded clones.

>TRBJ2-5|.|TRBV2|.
CASSEEGGPWETQYF
TGTGCCAGCAGTGAAGAGGGGGGACCGTGGGAGACCCAGTACTTC
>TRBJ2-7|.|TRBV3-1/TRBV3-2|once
CASSQVPYEQYF
TGTGCCAGCAGCCAAGTCCCCTACGAGCAGTACTTC
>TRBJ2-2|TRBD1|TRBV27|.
CASSFGQGAGELFF
TGTGCCAGCAGTTTCGGACAGGGGGCCGGGGAGCTGTTTTTT
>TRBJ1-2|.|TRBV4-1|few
CASSQALAGNYGYTF
TGCGCCAGCAGCCAAGCCTTGGCCGGTAACTATGGCTACACCTTC
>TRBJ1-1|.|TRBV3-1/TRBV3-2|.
CASSLSKWNTEAFF
TGTGCCAGCAGCCTTTCTAAATGGAACACTGAAGCTTTCTTT
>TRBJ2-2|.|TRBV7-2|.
CASSFLGGAITGELFF
TGTGCCAGCAGCTTCTTAGGGGGGGCGATCACCGGGGAGCTGTTTTTT
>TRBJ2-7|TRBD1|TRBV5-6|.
CASSFGTGKEQYF
TGTGCCAGCAGCTTCGGGACAGGGAAGGAGCAGTACTTC
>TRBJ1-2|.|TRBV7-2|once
CASSFTGIMGGYTF
TGTGCCAGCAGCTTCACAGGGATTATGGGGGGCTACACCTTC
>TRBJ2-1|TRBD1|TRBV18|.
CASSPPNRGDVNEQFF
TGTGCCAGCTCACCACCAAACAGGGGAGATGTCAATGAGCAGTTCTTC
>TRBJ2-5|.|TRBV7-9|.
CASSLSGSETQYF
TGTGCCAGCAGCTTATCAGGTTCGGAGACCCAGTACTTC
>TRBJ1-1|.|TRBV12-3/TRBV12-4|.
CASSYLTGEAFF
TGTGCCAGCAGTTACCTTACGGGAGAAGCTTTCTTT
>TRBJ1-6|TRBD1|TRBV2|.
CASSPDRVGYDLHF
TGTGCCAGCAGTCCCGACAGGGTGGGTTACGACCTCCACTTT
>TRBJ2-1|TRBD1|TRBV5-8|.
CASSSRQGARGWANEQFF
TGTGCCAGCAGCTCACGGCAGGGGGCTCGGGGTTGGGCCAATGAGCAGTTCTTC
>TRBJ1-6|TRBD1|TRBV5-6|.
CASSSGQGYSPLHF
TGTGCCAGCAGCTCGGGACAGGGCTATTCACCCCTCCACTTT
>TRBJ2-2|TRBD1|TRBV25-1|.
CASLGQANTGELFF
TGTGCCAGCCTAGGACAGGCGAACACCGGGGAGCTGTTTTTT
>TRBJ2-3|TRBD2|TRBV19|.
CASSRGEGILDTQYF
TGTGCCAGTAGCCGCGGGGAGGGTATTTTAGATACGCAGTATTTT
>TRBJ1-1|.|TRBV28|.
CASSPGRNTEAFF
TGTGCCAGCAGCCCCGGGCGAAACACTGAAGCTTTCTTT
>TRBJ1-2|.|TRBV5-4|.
CASSPPGAETVYGYTF
TGTGCCAGCAGCCCCCCGGGTGCGGAAACGGTCTATGGCTACACCTTC
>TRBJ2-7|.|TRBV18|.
CASSPRGGDSYEQYF
TGTGCCAGCTCACCGCGCGGAGGAGACTCCTACGAGCAGTACTTC
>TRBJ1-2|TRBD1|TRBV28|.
CASSLGDRVWGYTF
TGTGCCAGCAGTTTAGGGGACAGGGTATGGGGCTACACCTTC
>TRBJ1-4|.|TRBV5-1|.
CASSATGNEKLFF
TGCGCCAGCAGCGCGACAGGAAATGAAAAACTGTTTTTT
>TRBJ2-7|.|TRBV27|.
CASSLMRTSYEQYF
TGTGCCAGCAGTTTGATGCGCACTAGCTACGAGCAGTACTTC
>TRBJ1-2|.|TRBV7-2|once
CASSLVSPLRGGYTF
TGTGCCAGCAGCTTAGTTTCCCCGCTGAGGGGCGGCTACACCTTC
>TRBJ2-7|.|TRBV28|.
CASSSTVYEQYF
TGTGCCAGCAGTTCGACGGTCTACGAGCAGTACTTC
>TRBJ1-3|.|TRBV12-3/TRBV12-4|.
CASTQSSGNTIYF
TGTGCCAGCACCCAGTCGTCTGGAAACACCATATATTTT
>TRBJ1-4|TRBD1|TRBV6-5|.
CASRLRGRNEKLFF
TGTGCCAGCAGACTAAGGGGGCGGAATGAAAAACTGTTTTTT
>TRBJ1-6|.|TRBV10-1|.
CASSDGLGMLVDNSPLHF
TGCGCCAGCAGTGATGGTTTAGGAATGTTAGTGGATAATTCACCCCTCCACTTT
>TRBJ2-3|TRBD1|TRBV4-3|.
CASSQKQGDTQYF
TGCGCCAGCAGCCAAAAACAGGGGGATACGCAGTATTTT
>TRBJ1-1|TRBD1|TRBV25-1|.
CASSGPGGNTEAFF
TGTGCCAGCAGTGGCCCAGGGGGTAACACTGAAGCTTTCTTT
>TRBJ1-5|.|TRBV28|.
CASSLRAYEGQPQHF
TGTGCCAGCAGTTTGAGAGCCTACGAAGGGCAGCCCCAGCATTTT
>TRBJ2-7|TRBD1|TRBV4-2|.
CASSLGTGFHEQYF
TGTGCCAGCAGCCTCGGGACAGGGTTCCACGAGCAGTACTTC
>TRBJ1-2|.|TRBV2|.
CASSEWTDNYGYTF
TGTGCCAGCAGTGAATGGACGGATAACTATGGCTACACCTTC
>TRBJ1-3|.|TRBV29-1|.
CSVPSGGAGVRNTIYF
TGCAGCGTTCCCTCGGGCGGGGCAGGGGTGAGAAACACCATATATTTT
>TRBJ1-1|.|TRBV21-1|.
CASSKAREGPNTEAFF
TGTGCCAGCAGCAAAGCGCGGGAGGGGCCGAACACTGAAGCTTTCTTT
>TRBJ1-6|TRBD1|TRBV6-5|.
CASRPTGGQSSPLHF
TGTGCCAGCAGACCCACAGGGGGTCAGTCTTCACCCCTCCACTTT
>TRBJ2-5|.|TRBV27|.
CASSLSYSGETQYF
TGTGCCAGCAGTTTATCCTATAGTGGGGAGACCCAGTACTTC